What follows are 17 T cell receptor beta chains derived from one specimen sequenced in a study of T cell responses to AZD1222 COVID-19 vaccine. TCRdb keeps only in-frame clones here, not all; method: immunoSEQ multiplex PCR. The repertoire consists of 90,000 to 150,000 clones, with around 86% occurring once and the leading ten covering roughly 1.3%. The specimen comprised peripheral blood, sampled on day 0 of AZD1222 vaccination. The receptors shown here come from an adult in good health.

V gene TRBV10-1 combines with J gene TRBJ2-1; 8 bases are a match to TRBD2. CDR3 size: 15 residues. J lost 6 bases, V lost 5 bases, and 9 bases had no gene match. Germline assignment: CDR1 WNHNN and CDR2 SYGVQD (reference sequence). The CDR3 nucleotides read TGCGCCAGCAGTCCATCTCGGGGGGGCTCCAATGAGCAGTTCTTC. Translating it yields CASSPSRGGSNEQFF.

This rearrangement joins TRBV20-1 to TRBJ1-5, with TRBD1 identical over 9 bases. Per the germline V gene, CDR1 is DFQATT and CDR2 is SNEGSKA (reference sequence). The length of the CDR3 is 14 residues. V lost 3 bases and J lost 6; bases outside the gene matches: 6. CDR3 nucleotides: TGCAGTGCTAGTCCCCGGGACAGGGTTCAGCCCCAGCATTTT. Protein product: CSASPRDRVQPQHF.

The rearrangement uses TRBV5-6 and TRBJ1-6; D is unclear. Trimming shortened V by 1 base and J by 8 bases, and 13 bases separated the two germline ends. The CDR3 has 15 amino acids. From germline, CDR1 is SGHDT and CDR2 YYEEEE. The CDR3 DNA reads TGTGCCAGCAGCTTGAGTCCCGGGCTTGATTCACCCCTCCACTTT. It codes for CASSLSPGLDSPLHF.

The chain carries TRBV7-9 and TRBJ1-2; 8 bases map to TRBD1. The germline V gene has CDR1 SEHNR and CDR2 FQNEAQ (reference sequence). The CDR3 sequence is 13 residues long. V shed 5 bases, J shed 5 bases, and the junction held 4 bases outside the gene matches. CDR3 bases: TGTGCCAGCAGCGGGACAGGATTTTATGGCTACACCTTC. Its protein product is CASSGTGFYGYTF.

CDR3 nucleotide sequence: TGTGCCAGTAGTATCCCCCGCAGTACCTATAGCAATCAGCCCCAGCATTTT. Amino acid sequence: CASSIPRSTYSNQPQHF. The chain joins TRBV19 to TRBJ1-5, with unresolved D. Germline V gene sequence: CDR1 LNHDA, CDR2 SQIVND (reference sequence). This CDR3 has 17 residues. With 3 bases removed from V and 0 bases from J, the gap between germline ends came to 15 bases.

The chain is built from TRBV6-2 or TRBV6-3 and TRBJ1-4; D gene unclear. This CDR3 is built from 16 residues. Germline V lookup: CDR1 MNHEY, CDR2 SVGEGT. V lost 6 bases, J lost 10 bases, and 24 bases lay in between. CDR3 loop: CASRYGYERTFGKLFF. CDR3 DNA sequence: TGTGCCAGCAGATACGGGTACGAGCGGACCTTTGGAAAACTGTTTTTT.

This chain joins TRBV19 and TRBJ1-1, with 10 bases that match TRBD1. Per the germline V gene, CDR1 is LNHDA and CDR2 is SQIVND (reference sequence). The CDR3 runs 16 residues. The V gene end was trimmed by 5 bases and the J gene end by 3 bases; junction bases not matched to a gene: 9. CDR3 residues: CASSLKSGTGDTEAFF. CDR3 nucleotides: TGTGCCAGTAGTCTCAAAAGCGGGACAGGGGACACTGAAGCTTTCTTT.

The chain joins TRBV27 to TRBJ1-1, with unresolved D. The CDR3 length is 14 residues. Trimming took 1 base from V and 4 from J, leaving 10 bases between them. In germline, CDR1 is MNHEY, CDR2 SMNVEV (reference sequence). Here the CDR3 DNA reads TGTGCCAGCAGTTTATACGGGGTGGGCACTGAAGCTTTCTTT. As protein: CASSLYGVGTEAFF.

This sequence joins TRBV3-1 (or the pseudogene TRBV3-2) and TRBJ1-4; TRBD1 matches 7 bases. CDR3 length: 15 residues. Trimming at V came to 1 base and at J to 5 bases, leaving 4 bases not matched to a gene. Looked up from germline, CDR1 is LGHDT and CDR2 is YNNKEL (reference sequence). The CDR3 DNA sequence: TGTGCCAGCAGCCAAGTGAGGGGGCCAAATGAAAAACTGTTTTTT. Protein: CASSQVRGPNEKLFF.

The chain uses TRBV27 and TRBJ1-1, with TRBD1 as a possible D gene (5 bases). This CDR3 region has 13 residues. The germline CDR1 and CDR2 sequences are MNHEY and SMNVEV (reference sequence). V lost 3 bases and J lost 7, with 12 bases in between. Here the CDR3 reads CASSFMGGGEAFF. As DNA, the CDR3 is TGTGCCAGCAGTTTTATGGGGGGGGGTGAAGCTTTCTTT.

The J gene is TRBJ1-3, the V gene TRBV27, with D unresolved. V lost 5 bases and J lost 0, with 5 bases in between. Germline V gene sequence: CDR1 MNHEY, CDR2 SMNVEV (reference sequence). The CDR3 has 13 residues. The CDR3 is CASSQISGNTIYF. The DNA of the CDR3 is TGTGCCAGCAGTCAGATCTCTGGAAACACCATATATTTT.

The gene calls are TRBV18 and TRBJ2-1; no firm D call. The CDR3 spans 13 residues. The V end was cut by 5 bases, the J end by 5 bases, with 10 bases between. Germline V gives CDR1 KGHSH, CDR2 LQKENI. The CDR3 DNA sequence: TGTGCCAGCTCAGGGCAGATAGACAATGAGCAGTTCTTC. It is translated as CASSGQIDNEQFF.

This chain uses TRBV5-6 with TRBJ1-2, with D hard to call. Germline CDR1 reads SGHDT; CDR2 reads YYEEEE. CDR3 length equals 14 residues. V gave up 0 bases and J gave up 2 bases, with 8 bases separating them. The CDR3 loop is CASSLGRLNYGYTF. The CDR3 DNA reads as TGTGCCAGCAGCTTGGGAAGGCTAAACTATGGCTACACCTTC.

This chain joins TRBV6-2 or TRBV6-3 and TRBJ1-1; D uncertain. CDR1 is MNHEY and CDR2 is SVGEGT in the germline V gene. CDR3 length: 15 amino acids. V dropped 0 bases and J dropped 1 base, with 9 bases sitting between them. The CDR3 is CASSYSTHRNTEAFF. The CDR3 DNA reads TGTGCCAGCAGTTACTCGACTCACCGGAACACTGAAGCTTTCTTT.

The chain joins TRBV6-1 to TRBJ2-7; a possible D gene is TRBD1 (8 bases). This CDR3 comprises 17 residues. V was pared by 1 base and J by 2 bases, with 18 bases between. Per germline, CDR1 MNHNS and CDR2 SASEGT. The CDR3 DNA is TGTGCCAGCAGTGAAGGGGGGAGGGAGACAGGGGCCTACGAGCAGTACTTC. Translated, it gives CASSEGGRETGAYEQYF.

The V and J genes are TRBV27 and TRBJ1-1, with D perhaps matching TRBD1 (5 bases). The CDR3 extends over 15 amino acids. With 0 bases removed from V and 0 bases from J, the gap between germline ends came to 8 bases. CDR1 is MNHEY and CDR2 is SMNVEV in the germline V gene (reference sequence). This CDR3 reads CASSLSGQMNTEAFF. The CDR3 bases are TGTGCCAGCAGTTTATCGGGGCAGATGAACACTGAAGCTTTCTTT.

This clone was observed once. V gene TRBV10-2 combines with J gene TRBJ2-7, with 16 bases that match TRBD2. Germline CDR1 WSHSY, CDR2 SAAADI. Trimming took 6 bases from V and 6 from J; bases not matched to a gene: 5. This CDR3 has 15 residues. The DNA for the CDR3 is TGCGCCAGCAGCCTGGGACTAGCGGGGGGGCGCGAGCAGTACTTC. It yields the protein CASSLGLAGGREQYF.